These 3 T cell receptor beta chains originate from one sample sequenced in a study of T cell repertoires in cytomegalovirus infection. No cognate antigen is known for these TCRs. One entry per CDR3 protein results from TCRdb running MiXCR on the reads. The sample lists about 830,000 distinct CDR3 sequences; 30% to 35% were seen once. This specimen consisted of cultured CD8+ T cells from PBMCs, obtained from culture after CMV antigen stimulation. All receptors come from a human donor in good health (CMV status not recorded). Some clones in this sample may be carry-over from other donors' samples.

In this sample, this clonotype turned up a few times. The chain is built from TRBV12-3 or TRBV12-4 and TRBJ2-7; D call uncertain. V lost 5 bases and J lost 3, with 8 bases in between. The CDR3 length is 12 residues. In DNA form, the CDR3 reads TGTGCCAGCAGTATGATGAGCTACGAGCAGTACTTC. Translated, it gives CASSMMSYEQYF.

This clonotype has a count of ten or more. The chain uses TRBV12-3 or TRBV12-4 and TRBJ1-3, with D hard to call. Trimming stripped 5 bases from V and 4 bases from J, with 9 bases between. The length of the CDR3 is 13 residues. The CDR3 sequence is CASSPGLGNTIYF. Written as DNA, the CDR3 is TGTGCCAGCAGTCCGGGCCTGGGAAACACCATATATTTT.

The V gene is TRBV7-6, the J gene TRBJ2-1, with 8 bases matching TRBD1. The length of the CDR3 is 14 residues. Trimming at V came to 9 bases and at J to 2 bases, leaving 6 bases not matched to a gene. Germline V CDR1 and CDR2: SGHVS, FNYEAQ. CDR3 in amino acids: CARAGGAAYNEQFF. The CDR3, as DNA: TGTGCCAGAGCAGGGGGCGCGGCCTACAATGAGCAGTTCTTC. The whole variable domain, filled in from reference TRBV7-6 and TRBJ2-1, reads GAGVSQSPRYKVTKRGQDVALRCDPISGHVSLYWYRQALGQGPEFLTYFNYEAQQDKSGLPNDRFSAERPEGSISTLTIQRTEQRDSAMYRCARAGGAAYNEQFFGPGTRLTVL.